These 3 T cell receptor beta chains share one sample of origin, sequenced in a study of T cell repertoires in cytomegalovirus infection. Which antigens these TCRs recognize remains unknown. TCRdb fed the reads into MiXCR, producing one record per CDR3 protein. The sample carries about a million distinct CDR3 sequences, roughly 30% recorded once. Here the sequenced sample was cultured CD8+ T cells from PBMCs, taken from culture after CMV antigen stimulation. The receptors shown here come from a human donor in good health (CMV status not recorded). Some clones in this sample may be carry-over from other donors' samples.

This clonotype was detected many times. CDR3 sequence reads: CASSLVPEWTDTQYF. The DNA of the CDR3 is TGTGCCAGCAGCTTAGTACCGGAATGGACAGATACGCAGTATTTT. The gene calls are TRBV7-8 and TRBJ2-3, with D uncertain. The ends were cut back, 1 base at V and 3 bases at J, with 11 bases in the middle. Germline loops: CDR1 SGHVS, CDR2 FQNEAQ. The CDR3 spans 15 residues.

The chain couples TRBV5-6 to TRBJ2-1, with D possibly TRBD1 on 7 matching bases. CDR1 and CDR2 (germline): SGHDT, YYEEEE. V was shortened by 9 bases and J by 0 bases, with 13 bases between the two germline ends. The CDR3 contains 14 residues. CDR3 amino acids: CATSGGYSYNEQFF. The CDR3 bases are TGTGCCACTTCAGGGGGGTACTCCTACAATGAGCAGTTCTTC.

This clonotype showed up many times. The chain is built from TRBV7-9 and TRBJ2-4; no definite D call. Germline-derived CDR1 and CDR2 are SEHNR and FQNEAQ (reference sequence). The germline V and J ends were trimmed by 3 bases and 0 bases, with 18 bases remaining between them. The CDR3 is 18 amino acids. The CDR3 region has the DNA TGTGCCAGCAGCTTCCAGCCCGACTCGCCGCTAGCCAAAAACATTCAGTACTTC. It is translated as CASSFQPDSPLAKNIQYF.